These 21 T cell receptor beta chains came from one sample sequenced in a study of T cells expressing NK-cell markers. TCRdb reanalyzed the 5' RACE reads, giving one entry per CDR3 protein sequence and no DNA. This table holds 550,000 to 600,000 distinct CDR3 sequences. Source material: blood T cells: a sorted CD56 or NKG2C T cell subset, CD4+ or CD8+ T cells, or bulk PBMC T cells (not recorded which). The receptors derive from a man younger than 30 in good health.

The chain joins TRBV30 to TRBJ1-3; TCRdb's D gene call, TRBD1, goes unchecked for lack of DNA. The CDR3 extends over 14 amino acids. Germline CDR1 is GTSNPN and CDR2 is SVGIG (reference sequence). The CDR3 protein is CAWTTGGPGNTIYF.

V gene TRBV5-1 combines with J gene TRBJ2-2. The CDR3 consists of 14 residues. CDR1 SGHRS and CDR2 YFSETQ come from the germline V gene. The chain's CDR3 is CASRVRENTGELFF.

The chain carries TRBV6-1 and TRBJ2-3; TCRdb names TRBD2, which stays unverified in the absence of DNA. Germline CDR1 MNHNS, CDR2 SASEGT. The CDR3 length is 16 residues. CDR3 loop: CASRPSGRVSTDTQYF.

The chain carries TRBV12-3 or TRBV12-4 and TRBJ2-2; TCRdb's D gene call, TRBD2, goes unchecked for lack of DNA. CDR3 size: 16 residues. Here the CDR3 reads CASSPAATALMGELFF.

The gene calls are TRBV24-1 and TRBJ2-1; lacking DNA, the TRBD1 call made by TCRdb goes unchecked. The V gene's germline CDR1 is KGHDR and CDR2 SFDVKD. This CDR3 spans 16 amino acids. The CDR3 is CATSEGTGGRGNEQFF.

This chain links TRBV6-5 with TRBJ2-1; the TCRdb call, TRBD2, lacks DNA for checking. This CDR3 spans 15 amino acids. The germline CDR1 and CDR2 sequences are MNHEY and SVGAGI. CDR3 sequence reads: CASSYSGTSSNEQFF.

CDR3 in amino acids: CSVEDLDSGGYTIYF. V gene TRBV29-1 combines with J gene TRBJ1-3; absent DNA, TCRdb's TRBD1 call cannot be checked. CDR3 length: 15 residues. Germline CDR1 SQVTM, CDR2 ANQGSEA.

J is TRBJ2-5 and V is TRBV7-9; TCRdb picks TRBD1, but there is no DNA to check that call. Germline V lookup: CDR1 SEHNR, CDR2 FQNEAQ (reference sequence). This CDR3 spans 15 amino acids. CDR3 sequence: CASSAATGVGETQYF.

The chain employs TRBV29-1 and TRBJ2-7; TCRdb indicates TRBD1, and absent DNA this call remains unverified. This CDR3 has 12 amino acids. CDR1 SQVTM and CDR2 ANQGSEA come from the germline V gene. This chain's CDR3 is CSVGQRQGEQYF.

The rearrangement joins TRBV19 to TRBJ2-6. Germline loops: CDR1 LNHDA, CDR2 SQIVND (reference sequence). The CDR3 consists of 16 residues. CDR3 amino acids: CASSIPTGSGANVLTF.

This chain joins TRBV12-3 or TRBV12-4 and TRBJ1-4. The CDR3 is 15 residues long. The CDR3 sequence: CASSLGSSFYEKLFF.

The V gene is TRBV20-1, the J gene TRBJ2-1; TCRdb returns TRBD1, unconfirmable since there is no DNA. From germline, CDR1 is DFQATT and CDR2 SNEGSKA (reference sequence). The CDR3 spans 14 residues. This CDR3 reads CSARDRGSYNEQFF.

The chain links TRBV29-1 to TRBJ1-1. CDR3 size: 11 residues. Germline assignment: CDR1 SQVTM and CDR2 ANQGSEA. CDR3 sequence reads: CSASLGTEAFF.

The chain is built from TRBV27 and TRBJ2-3; TCRdb names TRBD2, which stays unverified in the absence of DNA. Germline V gene lookup returns CDR1 MNHEY and CDR2 SMNVEV (reference sequence). The CDR3 runs 17 residues. CDR3 loop: CASSLGPASAYTDTQYF.

This sequence joins TRBV11-2 and TRBJ2-4; TCRdb indicates TRBD1, and absent DNA this call remains unverified. Per germline, CDR1 SGHAT and CDR2 FQNNGV. The CDR3 runs 18 residues. The chain's CDR3 is CASSLTGTGFGAKNIQYF.

The CDR3 sequence is CASSPRLAENEQFF. The gene calls are TRBV14 and TRBJ2-1; TCRdb outputs TRBD2, but without DNA this stays unchecked. Germline V lookup: CDR1 SGHDN, CDR2 FVKESK. The CDR3 covers 14 residues.

The gene calls are TRBV7-2 and TRBJ2-1. This CDR3 is built from 15 residues. CDR1 and CDR2 (germline): SGHTA, FQGNSA. This chain's CDR3 is CASSNTESSYNEQFF.

CDR3 region: CASSQDFRNQETQYF. V gene TRBV4-3 combines with J gene TRBJ2-5. This CDR3 has 15 amino acids. Germline V lookup: CDR1 LGHNA, CDR2 YSLEER.

V is TRBV3-1 and J is TRBJ2-5. The CDR3 is 15 amino acids. CDR1 and CDR2 from the germline V gene are LGHDT and YNNKEL (reference sequence). The chain's CDR3 is CASSQDQEVQETQYF.

J is TRBJ2-3 and V is TRBV20-1. Germline loops: CDR1 DFQATT, CDR2 SNEGSKA (reference sequence). The length of the CDR3 is 11 residues. This CDR3 reads CSARLPRTQYF.

The chain carries TRBV6-4 and TRBJ2-1; TCRdb selects TRBD2, and the lack of DNA leaves this call unchecked. CDR3 size: 14 residues. Germline loops: CDR1 MRHNA, CDR2 SNTAGT. CDR3 amino acids: CASALFYGTDEQFF.